What follows are 6 T cell receptor beta chains derived from one specimen sequenced in a study of PD-L1 blockade in urothelial cancer. The repertoire was sequenced with immunoSEQ multiplex PCR; TCRdb's copy has only in-frame clones and lacks some. The sample includes 70,000 to 75,000 clones, around four fifths of them seen just once. Sample: PBMCs, taken around atezolizumab (anti-PD-L1) treatment. The receptors were sampled from a man between 70 and 80 years old with urothelial cancer.

The chain combines TRBV6-1 with TRBJ1-1; 10 bases align to TRBD1. The CDR3 has 14 amino acids. J was trimmed by 8 bases and V by 4 bases; bases with no gene match: 7. Per germline, CDR1 MNHNS and CDR2 SASEGT. CDR3 sequence (DNA): TGTGCCAGCAGTGCCACCCGACAGGGGGCGGAAGCTTTCTTT. Translated: CASSATRQGAEAFF.

This clone was seen a few times. The chain links TRBV27 to TRBJ2-7, with TRBD1 identical over 7 bases. The junction had 8 bases not matched to a gene; V was cut back by 6 bases and J by 3 bases. Per germline, CDR1 MNHEY and CDR2 SMNVEV (reference sequence). The CDR3 has 14 amino acids. CDR3 coding DNA: TGTGCCAGCAGCCGGACAGGAAGTTACTACGAGCAGTACTTC. Translating it yields CASSRTGSYYEQYF.

The V and J genes are TRBV5-1 and TRBJ2-7; possible D gene TRBD1, 6 bases. This CDR3 contains 14 residues. Germline V CDR1 and CDR2: SGHRS, YFSETQ. The V and J ends lost 0 bases and 2 bases respectively, with 9 bases between them. Here the CDR3 DNA reads TGCGCCAGCAGCTTGGAACAGGGTGCCTACGAGCAGTACTTC. It is translated as CASSLEQGAYEQYF.

CDR3 DNA sequence: TGTGCCAGCAGTTTAGAAGCTACTGAAGCTTTCTTT. It translates to CASSLEATEAFF. The chain links TRBV28 to TRBJ1-1, with D unclear. V dropped 2 bases and J dropped 5 bases, with 6 bases sitting between them. This CDR3 has 12 residues. Germline lookup yields CDR1 MDHEN and CDR2 SYDVKM.

The J gene is TRBJ2-3, the V gene TRBV6-5; 7 bases line up with TRBD1. The CDR3 extends over 14 amino acids. Germline V gene sequence: CDR1 MNHEY, CDR2 SVGAGI. After removal of 6 bases from V and 6 bases from J, the junction contained 9 bases not matched to a gene. CDR3 bases: TGTGCCAGCAGGAGACAGGGATATACGGATACGCAGTATTTT. Translating it yields CASRRQGYTDTQYF.

This chain joins TRBV5-1 and TRBJ2-6, with D perhaps TRBD1 (6 bases). Germline loops: CDR1 SGHRS, CDR2 YFSETQ. Trimming left V 0 bases short and J 2 bases short, with 15 bases between. CDR3 length equals 18 residues. CDR3 bases: TGCGCCAGCAGCTTGGCGGCAGGGGTAATCCCTGGGGCCAACGTCCTGACTTTC. It yields the protein CASSLAAGVIPGANVLTF. Full variable domain (outside the CDR3, taken from reference TRBV5-1 and TRBJ2-6): KAGVTQTPRYLIKTRGQQVTLSCSPISGHRSVSWYQQTPGQGLQFLFEYFSETQRNKGNFPGRFSGRQFSNSRSEMNVSTLELGDSALYLCASSLAAGVIPGANVLTFGAGSRLTVL.